This T cell receptor (beta chain) was recovered during a study of beta chain features in type 1 diabetes. Overall study: Patients and healthy donors were similar in age, gender and cell yields. Study outcomes and limitations: TCRB CDR3s from Type 1 diabetes patients were moderately but significantly shorter in all four CD4+ subsets. Patients' naive, central memory and regulatory TCRB repertoires appeared more alike than those of healthy donors.

Investigators reverse transcribed all isolated RNA, so they sequenced expressed TCRB transcripts. Produced via immunoSEQ multiplex PCR; TCRdb's table is partial and in-frame only. The table records 250,000 to 350,000 clones, over 11% of them present only once. Germline V lookup: CDR1 SGHTA, CDR2 FQGNSA. This CDR3 region has 14 residues. The V gene end was trimmed by 1 base and the J gene end by 2 bases; junction bases not matched to a gene: 1. This clone came up a few times. No antigen is known for it. The chain employs TRBV7-2 and TRBJ2-5; 7 bases fit TRBD2. Input material: naive CD4+ T cells from blood. The receptor's source is a man in his thirties or forties with type 1 diabetes. The CDR3 bases are TGTGCCAGCAGCTTAGGGGACTATCAAGAGACCCAGTACTTC. Translation: CASSLGDYQETQYF.